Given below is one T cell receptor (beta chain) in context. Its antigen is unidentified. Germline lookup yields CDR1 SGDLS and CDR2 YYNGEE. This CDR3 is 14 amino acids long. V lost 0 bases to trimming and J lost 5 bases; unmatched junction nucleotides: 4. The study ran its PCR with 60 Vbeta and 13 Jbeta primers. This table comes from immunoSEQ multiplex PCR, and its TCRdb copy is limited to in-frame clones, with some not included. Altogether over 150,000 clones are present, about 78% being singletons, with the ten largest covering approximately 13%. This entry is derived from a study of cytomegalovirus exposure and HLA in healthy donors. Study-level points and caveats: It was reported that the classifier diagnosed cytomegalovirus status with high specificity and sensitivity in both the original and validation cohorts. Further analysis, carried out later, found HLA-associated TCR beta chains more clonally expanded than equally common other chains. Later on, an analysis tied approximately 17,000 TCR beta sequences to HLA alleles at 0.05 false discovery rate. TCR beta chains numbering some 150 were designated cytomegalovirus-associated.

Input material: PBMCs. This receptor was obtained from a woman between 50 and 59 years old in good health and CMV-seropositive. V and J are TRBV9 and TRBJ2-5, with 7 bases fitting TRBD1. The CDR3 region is CASSVVRGHETQYF. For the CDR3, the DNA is TGTGCCAGCAGCGTAGTGAGGGGGCACGAGACCCAGTACTTC. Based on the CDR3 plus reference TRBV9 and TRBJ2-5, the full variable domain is DSGVTQTPKHLITATGQRVTLRCSPRSGDLSVYWYQQSLDQGLQFLIQYYNGEERAKGNILERFSAQQFPDLHSELNLSSLELGDSALYFCASSVVRGHETQYFGPGTRLLVL.